This T cell receptor beta chain derives from a study of cytomegalovirus exposure and HLA in healthy donors. Broader study findings: A prior analysis recorded that most TCR beta V segments were productive about 87% or about 30% of the time.

Deletions cut 7 bases from V and 7 bases from J, with 14 bases between. Germline V gene sequence: CDR1 MDHEN, CDR2 SYDVKM. There are 12 residues in the CDR3. With 60 Vbeta and 13 Jbeta primers, the PCR was carried out. Only in-frame clones appear in the TCRdb table, and some are missing; sequencing was by immunoSEQ multiplex PCR. The table has 150,000 or so clones, around four fifths seen once. This clone has just one count. What it binds is not known. Input material: PBMCs. V usage is TRBV28 and J usage is TRBJ2-7; possible D gene TRBD2, 6 bases. The TCR sequence derives from a man aged 25-45 years in good health and CMV-seropositive. In DNA form, the CDR3 reads TGTGCCAGCACCACCGGGGGTCTTGAGCAGTACTTC. As protein: CASTTGGLEQYF.